This T cell receptor beta chain was documented in a study of shared T cell receptors in the human thymus. Germline-derived CDR1 and CDR2 are KGHSH and LQKENI. The CDR3 has 18 amino acids. J was trimmed by 1 base and V by 3 bases; bases with no gene match: 13. Some clones are missing from TCRdb's copy, which holds only in-frame ones; the method was immunoSEQ multiplex PCR. The sample yields 700,000 or so clones, 70% to 90% seen once. This same sample was also taken into another study, of human thymus T cells.

This chain uses TRBV18 with TRBJ2-3; 7 nucleotides align to TRBD2. The material sequenced was thymocytes. The TCR originated in a girl less than two years old with a congenital heart defect. CDR3 in DNA: TGTGCCAGCTCACCTCTTCATGGGCGGGGGACCGGCACAGATACGCAGTATTTT. Its protein is CASSPLHGRGTGTDTQYF.